This T cell receptor (beta chain) was obtained from a study of T cells in Graves' hyperthyroidism and ophthalmopathy. Amplification of TCR beta CDR3 regions used RNA as the template. TCR CDR3 underwent first-round RT-PCR with the HTBI primer set. One entry per CDR3 protein results from TCRdb running MiXCR on the multiplex PCR reads. Of a few hundred thousand distinct CDR3 sequences listed, around 46% are singletons. V was trimmed by 10 bases and J by 12 bases, leaving 25 bases between them. Germline CDR1 and CDR2: SEHNR and FQNEAQ (reference sequence). This CDR3 is built from 14 residues. The V and J genes are TRBV7-9 and TRBJ2-1; no definite D call. The sample taken for sequencing was peripheral blood or thyroid tissue (not recorded which). The receptor's source is a young woman with Graves' hyperthyroidism. The DNA of the CDR3 is TGTGCCACCAGTCCGGCTAGATCCGCAGATACGCAGTTCTTC. Translating gives CATSPARSADTQFF.